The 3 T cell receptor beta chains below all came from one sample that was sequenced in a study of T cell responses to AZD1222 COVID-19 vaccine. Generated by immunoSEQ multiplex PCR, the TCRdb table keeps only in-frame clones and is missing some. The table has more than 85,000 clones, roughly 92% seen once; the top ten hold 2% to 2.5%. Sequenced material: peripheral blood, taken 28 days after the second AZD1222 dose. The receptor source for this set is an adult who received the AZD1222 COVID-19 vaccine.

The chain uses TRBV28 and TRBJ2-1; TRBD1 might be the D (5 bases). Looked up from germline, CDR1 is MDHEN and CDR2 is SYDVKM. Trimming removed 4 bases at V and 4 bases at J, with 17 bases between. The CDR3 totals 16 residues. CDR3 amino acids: CASSSLDSRIYNEQFF. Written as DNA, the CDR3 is TGTGCCAGCAGTTCCCTCGACAGCAGAATTTACAATGAGCAGTTCTTC.

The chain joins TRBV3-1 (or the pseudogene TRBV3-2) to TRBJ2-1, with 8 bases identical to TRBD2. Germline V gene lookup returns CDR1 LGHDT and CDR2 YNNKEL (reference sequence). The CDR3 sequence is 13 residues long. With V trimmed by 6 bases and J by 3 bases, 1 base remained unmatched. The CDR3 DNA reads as TGTGCCAGCAGGGCGGGGGGCTACAATGAGCAGTTCTTC. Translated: CASRAGGYNEQFF.

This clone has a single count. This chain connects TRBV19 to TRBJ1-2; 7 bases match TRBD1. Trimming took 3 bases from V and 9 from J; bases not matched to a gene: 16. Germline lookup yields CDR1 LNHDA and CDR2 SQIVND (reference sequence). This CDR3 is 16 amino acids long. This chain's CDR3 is CASSMIVYGQEARYTF. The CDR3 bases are TGTGCCAGTAGTATGATCGTCTACGGACAGGAGGCTCGCTACACCTTC.